The sequence of this T cell receptor beta chain was determined in a study of blood T cell repertoires in COVID-19. The count of this clone is one. Libraries were prepared by immunoSEQ multiplex PCR; TCRdb keeps only in-frame clonotypes and omits some of them. The data show some 250,000 clones, 88% seen once. Germline assignment: CDR1 MNHEY and CDR2 SMNVEV (reference sequence). Trimming removed 6 bases at V and 7 bases at J, with 21 bases between. The CDR3 is 15 amino acids. The chain links TRBV27 to TRBJ1-2; D perhaps matches TRBD1 (5 bases). This clonotype was obtained from a woman in her forties who had recovered from COVID-19. The sample consisted of peripheral blood. The CDR3 region has the DNA TGTGCCAGCAGCCCCGCCCCGGGGGGTACGGGTGGCTACACCTTC. Translation gives CASSPAPGGTGGYTF.